This section outlines one TCR beta chain sequence together with its context. Antigen unknown. From 5'RACE with constant-segment primers came TCR alpha and TCR beta cDNA libraries that carried sample barcodes and UMIs. TCRdb used MiXCR to reprocess the 5' RACE reads, holding one entry per CDR3 protein. The sample includes 250,000 to 350,000 distinct CDR3 sequences, approximately 15% of them seen just once. The data belong to a study of T-cell memory formation after mild COVID-19. Findings and limits, study-wide: Cross-reactive memory apparently joined, as some responding clones appeared in pre-infection memory. A balance of CD4 and CD8 characterized clones contracting day 15 to 85, whereas later expanders leaned CD4+.

V shed 2 bases and J 7 bases; nucleotides not matched to a gene: 6. CDR3 length: 14 residues. Per the germline V gene, CDR1 is MNHEY and CDR2 is SVGEGT. V is TRBV6-2 or TRBV6-3 and J is TRBJ1-2, with 8 bases fitting TRBD1. The receptor was isolated from a man younger than 35 who had mild COVID-19 (a few samples of this study predate the infection). Cell type and time point are not known. The sample comprised PBMCs or a T cell subset sorted from them (not recorded which). CDR3 loop: CASSYGRGLSGYTF. In nucleotides, the CDR3 is TGTGCCAGCAGTTACGGCAGGGGGCTAAGTGGCTACACCTTC.